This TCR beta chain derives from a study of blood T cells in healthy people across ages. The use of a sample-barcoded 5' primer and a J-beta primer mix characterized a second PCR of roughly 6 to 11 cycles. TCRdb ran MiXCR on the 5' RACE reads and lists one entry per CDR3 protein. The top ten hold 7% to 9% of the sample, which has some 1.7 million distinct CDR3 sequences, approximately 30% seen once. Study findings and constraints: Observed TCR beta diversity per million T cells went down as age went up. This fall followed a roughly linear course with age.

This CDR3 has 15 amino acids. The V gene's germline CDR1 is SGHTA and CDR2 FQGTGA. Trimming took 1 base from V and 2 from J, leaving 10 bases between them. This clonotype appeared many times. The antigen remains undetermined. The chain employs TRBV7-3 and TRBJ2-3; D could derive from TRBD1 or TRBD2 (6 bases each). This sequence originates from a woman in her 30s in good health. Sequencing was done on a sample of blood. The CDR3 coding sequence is TGTGCCAGCAGCTTAAAACGGGGGCCCACAGATACGCAGTATTTT. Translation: CASSLKRGPTDTQYF. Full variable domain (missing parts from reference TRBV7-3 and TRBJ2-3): GAGVSQTPSNKVTEKGKYVELRCDPISGHTALYWYRQSLGQGPEFLIYFQGTGAADDSGLPNDRFFAVRPEGSVSTLKIQRTERGDSAVYLCASSLKRGPTDTQYFGPGTRLTVL.